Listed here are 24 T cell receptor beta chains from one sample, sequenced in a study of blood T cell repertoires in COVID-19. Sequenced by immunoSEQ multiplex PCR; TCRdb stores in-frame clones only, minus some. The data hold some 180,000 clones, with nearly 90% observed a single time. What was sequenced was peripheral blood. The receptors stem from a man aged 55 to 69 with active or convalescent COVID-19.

As DNA, the CDR3 is TGCGCCAGCAGCTTGGTCCGAGCGGGGGACTATCAAGAGACCCAGTACTTC. It is translated as CASSLVRAGDYQETQYF. V is TRBV5-1 and J is TRBJ2-5, with 8 positions matching TRBD2. The trim removed 0 bases at V and 2 bases at J, leaving 9 bases unmatched. Germline CDR1 reads SGHRS; CDR2 reads YFSETQ. This CDR3 has 17 amino acids.

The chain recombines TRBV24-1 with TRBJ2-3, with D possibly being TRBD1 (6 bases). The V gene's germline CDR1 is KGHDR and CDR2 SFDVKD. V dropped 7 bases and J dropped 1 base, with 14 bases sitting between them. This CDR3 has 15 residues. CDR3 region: CATRGDNRGTDTQYF. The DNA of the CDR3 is TGTGCCACCAGGGGGGACAACAGGGGCACAGATACGCAGTATTTT.

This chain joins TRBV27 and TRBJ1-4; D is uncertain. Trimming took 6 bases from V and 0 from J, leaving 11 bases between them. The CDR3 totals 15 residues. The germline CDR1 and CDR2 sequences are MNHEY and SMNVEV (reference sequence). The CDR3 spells CASSANSATNEKLFF. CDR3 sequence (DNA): TGTGCCAGCAGCGCGAATTCGGCAACTAATGAAAAACTGTTTTTT.

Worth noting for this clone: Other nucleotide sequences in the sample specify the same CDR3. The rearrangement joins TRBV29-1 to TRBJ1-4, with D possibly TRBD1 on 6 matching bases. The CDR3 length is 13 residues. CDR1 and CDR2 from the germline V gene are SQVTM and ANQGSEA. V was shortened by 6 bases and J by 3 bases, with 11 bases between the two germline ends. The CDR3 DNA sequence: TGCAGCGTCCAACAGGGTTCTAATGAAAAACTGTTTTTT. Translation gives CSVQQGSNEKLFF.

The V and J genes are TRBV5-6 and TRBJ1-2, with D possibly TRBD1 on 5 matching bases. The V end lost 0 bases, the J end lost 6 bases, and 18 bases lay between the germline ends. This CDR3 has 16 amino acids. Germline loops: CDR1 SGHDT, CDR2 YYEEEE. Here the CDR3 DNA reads TGTGCCAGCAGCTTGGGAAGGGGCTCATCCCTCAATGGCTACACCTTC. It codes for CASSLGRGSSLNGYTF.

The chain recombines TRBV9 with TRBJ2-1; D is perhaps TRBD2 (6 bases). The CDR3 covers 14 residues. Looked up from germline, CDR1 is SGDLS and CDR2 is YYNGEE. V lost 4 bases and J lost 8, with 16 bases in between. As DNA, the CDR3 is TGTGCCAGCAGCTCCCACGCCAGGGACTATGAGCAGTTCTTC. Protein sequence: CASSSHARDYEQFF. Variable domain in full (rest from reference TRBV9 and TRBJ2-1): DSGVTQTPKHLITATGQRVTLRCSPRSGDLSVYWYQQSLDQGLQFLIQYYNGEERAKGNILERFSAQQFPDLHSELNLSSLELGDSALYFCASSSHARDYEQFFGPGTRLTVL.

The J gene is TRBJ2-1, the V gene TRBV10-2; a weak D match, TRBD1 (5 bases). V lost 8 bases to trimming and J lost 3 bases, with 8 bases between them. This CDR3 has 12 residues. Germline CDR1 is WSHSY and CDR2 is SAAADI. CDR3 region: CASGAYYNEQFF. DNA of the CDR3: TGCGCCAGCGGGGCCTACTACAATGAGCAGTTCTTC.

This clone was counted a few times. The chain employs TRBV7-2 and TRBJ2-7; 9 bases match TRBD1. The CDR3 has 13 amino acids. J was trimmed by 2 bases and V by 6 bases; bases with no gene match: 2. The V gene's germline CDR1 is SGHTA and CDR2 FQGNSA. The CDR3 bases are TGTGCCAGCAGGGGGACAGGGCCCTACGAGCAGTACTTC. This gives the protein CASRGTGPYEQYF.

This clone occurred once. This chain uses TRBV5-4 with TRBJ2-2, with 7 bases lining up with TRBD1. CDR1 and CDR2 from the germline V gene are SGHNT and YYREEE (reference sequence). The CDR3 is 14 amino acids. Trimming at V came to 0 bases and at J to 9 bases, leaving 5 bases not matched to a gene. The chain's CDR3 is CASSLDRGGRELFF. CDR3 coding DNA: TGTGCCAGCAGCTTGGACAGGGGCGGCCGGGAGCTGTTTTTT.

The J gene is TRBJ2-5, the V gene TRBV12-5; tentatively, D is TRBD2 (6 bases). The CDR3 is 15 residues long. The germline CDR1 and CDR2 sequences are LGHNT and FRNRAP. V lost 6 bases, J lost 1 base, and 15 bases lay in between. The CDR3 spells CASGSPTRGQETQYF. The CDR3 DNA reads TGTGCTAGTGGCTCGCCGACTAGGGGCCAAGAGACCCAGTACTTC.

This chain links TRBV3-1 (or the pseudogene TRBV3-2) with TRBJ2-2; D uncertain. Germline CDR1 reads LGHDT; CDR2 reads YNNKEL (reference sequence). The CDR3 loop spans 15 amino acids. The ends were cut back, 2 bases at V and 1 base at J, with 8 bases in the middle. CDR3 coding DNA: TGTGCCAGCAGCCAAATCCTCCTGAACACCGGGGAGCTGTTTTTT. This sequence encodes CASSQILLNTGELFF.

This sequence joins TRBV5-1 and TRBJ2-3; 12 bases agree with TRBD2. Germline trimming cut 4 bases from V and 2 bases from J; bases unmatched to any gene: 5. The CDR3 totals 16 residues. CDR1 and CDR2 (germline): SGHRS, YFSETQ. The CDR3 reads CASSETSGGPTDTQYF. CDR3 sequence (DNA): TGCGCCAGCAGCGAAACTAGCGGGGGGCCCACAGATACGCAGTATTTT.

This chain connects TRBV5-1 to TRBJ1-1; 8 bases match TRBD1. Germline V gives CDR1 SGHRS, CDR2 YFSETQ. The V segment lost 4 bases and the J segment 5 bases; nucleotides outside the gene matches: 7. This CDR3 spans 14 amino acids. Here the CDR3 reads CASSPGGAGTEAFF. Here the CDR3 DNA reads TGCGCCAGCAGCCCAGGGGGCGCGGGGACTGAAGCTTTCTTT.

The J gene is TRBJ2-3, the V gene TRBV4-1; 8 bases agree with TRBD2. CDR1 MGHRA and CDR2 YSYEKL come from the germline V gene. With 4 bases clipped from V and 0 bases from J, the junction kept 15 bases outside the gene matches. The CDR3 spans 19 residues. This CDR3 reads CASSPGTGGLTSSTDTQYF. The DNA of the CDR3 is TGCGCCAGCAGCCCTGGCACGGGGGGGCTAACCTCTAGCACAGATACGCAGTATTTT.

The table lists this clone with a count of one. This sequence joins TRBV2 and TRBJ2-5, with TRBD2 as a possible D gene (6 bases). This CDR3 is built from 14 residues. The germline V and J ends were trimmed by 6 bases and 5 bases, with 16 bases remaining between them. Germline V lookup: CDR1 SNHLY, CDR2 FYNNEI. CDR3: CASSPGTWQETQYF. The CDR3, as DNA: TGTGCCAGCAGCCCCGGGACTTGGCAGGAGACCCAGTACTTC. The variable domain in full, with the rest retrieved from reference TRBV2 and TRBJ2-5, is EPEVTQTPSHQVTQMGQEVILRCVPISNHLYFYWYRQILGQKVEFLVSFYNNEISEKSEIFDDQFSVERPDGSNFTLKIRSTKLEDSAMYFCASSPGTWQETQYFGPGTRLLVL.

The CDR3 protein is CASSAGRQGVGDTQYF. The DNA of the CDR3 is TGTGCCAGCAGTGCGGGACGACAGGGGGTGGGAGATACGCAGTATTTT. The rearrangement links TRBV6-1 to TRBJ2-3, with TRBD1 matching 9 bases. This CDR3 contains 16 residues. Germline-derived CDR1 and CDR2 are MNHNS and SASEGT. Germline trimming cut 4 bases from V and 5 bases from J; bases unmatched to any gene: 10.

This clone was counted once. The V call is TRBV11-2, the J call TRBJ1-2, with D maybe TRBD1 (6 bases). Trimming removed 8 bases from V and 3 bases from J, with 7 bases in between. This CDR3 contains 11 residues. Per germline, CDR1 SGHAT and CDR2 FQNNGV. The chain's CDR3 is CASRQDYGYTF. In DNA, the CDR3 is TGTGCCAGCCGACAGGACTATGGCTACACCTTC.

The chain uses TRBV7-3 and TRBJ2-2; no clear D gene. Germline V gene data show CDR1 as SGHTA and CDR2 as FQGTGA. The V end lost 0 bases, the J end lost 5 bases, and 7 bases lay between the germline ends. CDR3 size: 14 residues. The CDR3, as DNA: TGTGCCAGCAGCTTAACCGCCGGGACCGGGGAGCTGTTTTTT. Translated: CASSLTAGTGELFF.

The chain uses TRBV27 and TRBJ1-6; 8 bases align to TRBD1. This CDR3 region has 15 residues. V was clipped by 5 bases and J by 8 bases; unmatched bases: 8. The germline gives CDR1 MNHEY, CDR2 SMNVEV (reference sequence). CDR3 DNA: TGTGCCAGCAGTCTTAGCAGGGGGCGGGATTCACCCCTCCACTTT. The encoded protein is CASSLSRGRDSPLHF.

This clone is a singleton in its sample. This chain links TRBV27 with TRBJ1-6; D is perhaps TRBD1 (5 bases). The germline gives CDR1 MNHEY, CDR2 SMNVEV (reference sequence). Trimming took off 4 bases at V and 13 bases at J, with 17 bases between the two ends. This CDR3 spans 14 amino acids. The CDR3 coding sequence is TGTGCCAGCAGTTCCCGACAGATTGGAGGGCCCCTCCACTTT. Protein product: CASSSRQIGGPLHF.

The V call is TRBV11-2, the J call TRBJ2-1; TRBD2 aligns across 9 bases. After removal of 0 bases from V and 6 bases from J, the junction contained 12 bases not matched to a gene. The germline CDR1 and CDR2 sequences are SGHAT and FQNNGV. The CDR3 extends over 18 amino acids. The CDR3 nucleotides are TGTGCCAGCAGCTTAGAGCTCGGACCGGGACTAGCAACCAATGAGCAGTTCTTC. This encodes CASSLELGPGLATNEQFF. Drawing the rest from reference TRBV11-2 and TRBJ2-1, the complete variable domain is EAGVAQSPRYKIIEKRQSVAFWCNPISGHATLYWYQQILGQGPKLLIQFQNNGVVDDSQLPKDRFSAERLKGVDSTLKIQPAKLEDSAVYLCASSLELGPGLATNEQFFGPGTRLTVL.

In DNA form, the CDR3 reads TGTGCCGGGAATCGGGGGAATGAAAAACTGTTTTTT. Its protein is CAGNRGNEKLFF. V is TRBV2 and J is TRBJ1-4, with D possibly matching TRBD1 (5 bases). The CDR3 covers 12 residues. Germline lookup yields CDR1 SNHLY and CDR2 FYNNEI. The V gene lost 11 bases and the J gene lost 5 bases, with 12 bases spanning the gap.

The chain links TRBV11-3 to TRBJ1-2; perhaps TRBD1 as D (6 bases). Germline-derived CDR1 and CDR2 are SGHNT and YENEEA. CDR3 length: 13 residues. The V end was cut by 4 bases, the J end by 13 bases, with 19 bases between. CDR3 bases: TGTGCCAGCAGCTCACCTGCTGGGGGGGCGCCCACCTTC. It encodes CASSSPAGGAPTF.

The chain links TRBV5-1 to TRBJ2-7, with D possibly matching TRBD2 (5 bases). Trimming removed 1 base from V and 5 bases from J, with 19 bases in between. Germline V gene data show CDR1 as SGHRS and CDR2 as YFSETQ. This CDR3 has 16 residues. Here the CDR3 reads CASSLQGGPGADEQYF. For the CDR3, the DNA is TGCGCCAGCAGCTTGCAAGGAGGCCCCGGTGCGGACGAGCAGTACTTC.